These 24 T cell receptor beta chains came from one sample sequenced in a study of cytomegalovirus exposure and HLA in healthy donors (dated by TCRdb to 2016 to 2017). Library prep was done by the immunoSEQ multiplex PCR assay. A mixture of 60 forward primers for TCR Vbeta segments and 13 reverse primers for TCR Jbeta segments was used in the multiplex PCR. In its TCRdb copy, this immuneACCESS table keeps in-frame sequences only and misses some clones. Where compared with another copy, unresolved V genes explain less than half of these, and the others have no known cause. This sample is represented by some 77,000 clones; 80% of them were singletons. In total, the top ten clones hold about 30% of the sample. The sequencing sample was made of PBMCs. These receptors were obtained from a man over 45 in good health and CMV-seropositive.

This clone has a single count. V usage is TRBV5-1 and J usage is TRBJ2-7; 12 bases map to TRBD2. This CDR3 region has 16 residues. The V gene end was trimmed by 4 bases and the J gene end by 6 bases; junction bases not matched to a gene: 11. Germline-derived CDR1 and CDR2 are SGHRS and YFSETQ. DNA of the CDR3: TGCGCCAGCAGCCTTAGACTAGCGGGAGCGTCTCTCGAGCAGTACTTC. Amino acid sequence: CASSLRLAGASLEQYF. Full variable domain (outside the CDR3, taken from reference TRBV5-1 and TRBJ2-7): KAGVTQTPRYLIKTRGQQVTLSCSPISGHRSVSWYQQTPGQGLQFLFEYFSETQRNKGNFPGRFSGRQFSNSRSEMNVSTLELGDSALYLCASSLRLAGASLEQYFGPGTRLTVT.

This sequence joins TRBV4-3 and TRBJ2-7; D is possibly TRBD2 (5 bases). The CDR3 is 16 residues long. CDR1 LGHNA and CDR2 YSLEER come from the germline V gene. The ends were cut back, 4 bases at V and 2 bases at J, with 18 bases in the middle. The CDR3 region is CASSLNRWTDTYEQYF. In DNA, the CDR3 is TGCGCCAGCAGCCTAAACCGATGGACTGATACCTACGAGCAGTACTTC.

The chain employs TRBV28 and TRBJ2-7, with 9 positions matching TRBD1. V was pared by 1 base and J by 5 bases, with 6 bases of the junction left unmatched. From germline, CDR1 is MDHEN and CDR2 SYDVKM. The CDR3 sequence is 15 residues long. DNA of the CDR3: TGTGCCAGCAGTTTATCCGGACAGGGGTACCACGAGCAGTACTTC. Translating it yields CASSLSGQGYHEQYF.

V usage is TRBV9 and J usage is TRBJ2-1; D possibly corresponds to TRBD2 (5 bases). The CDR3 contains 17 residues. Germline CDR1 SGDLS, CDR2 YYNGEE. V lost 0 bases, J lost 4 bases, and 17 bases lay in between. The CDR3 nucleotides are TGTGCCAGCAGCGTAGGTAGCGAGTCCCGGCTTTACAATGAGCAGTTCTTC. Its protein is CASSVGSESRLYNEQFF.

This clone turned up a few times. The CDR3 DNA is TGTGCCAGCATTGGGTACGGGGGGAACACTGAAGCTTTCTTT. It is translated as CASIGYGGNTEAFF. The chain employs TRBV6-1 and TRBJ1-1; a weak D match, TRBD1 (5 bases). The CDR3 totals 14 residues. The ends were cut back, 7 bases at V and 1 base at J, with 13 bases in the middle. CDR1 MNHNS and CDR2 SASEGT come from the germline V gene.

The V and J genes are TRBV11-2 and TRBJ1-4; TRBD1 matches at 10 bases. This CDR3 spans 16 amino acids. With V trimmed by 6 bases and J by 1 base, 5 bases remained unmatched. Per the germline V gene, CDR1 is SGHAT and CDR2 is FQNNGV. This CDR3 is CASSRTGGRTNEKLFF. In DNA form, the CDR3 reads TGTGCCAGCAGTCGGACAGGGGGGCGAACTAATGAAAAACTGTTTTTT.

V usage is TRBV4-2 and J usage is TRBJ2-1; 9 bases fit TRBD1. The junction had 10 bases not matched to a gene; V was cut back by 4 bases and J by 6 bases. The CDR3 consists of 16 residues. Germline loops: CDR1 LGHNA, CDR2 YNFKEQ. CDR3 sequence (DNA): TGTGCCAGCAGCCTGCCGGGACAGGGATCTGGCAATGAGCAGTTCTTC. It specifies CASSLPGQGSGNEQFF.

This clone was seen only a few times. This CDR3 reads CASSLPPDTEQFF. As DNA, the CDR3 is TGTGCCAGCAGCTTACCCCCGGACACTGAGCAGTTCTTC. The chain is built from TRBV11-2 and TRBJ2-1, with a possible D match to TRBD1 (5 bases). This CDR3 is built from 13 residues. Trimming took 2 bases from V and 9 from J, leaving 11 bases between them. Germline V CDR1 and CDR2: SGHAT, FQNNGV.

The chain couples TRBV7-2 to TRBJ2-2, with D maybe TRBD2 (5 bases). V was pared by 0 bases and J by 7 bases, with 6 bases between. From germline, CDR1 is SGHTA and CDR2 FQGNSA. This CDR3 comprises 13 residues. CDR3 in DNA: TGTGCCAGCAGCTTAGCGCGGGTCGGGGAGCTGTTTTTT. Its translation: CASSLARVGELFF.

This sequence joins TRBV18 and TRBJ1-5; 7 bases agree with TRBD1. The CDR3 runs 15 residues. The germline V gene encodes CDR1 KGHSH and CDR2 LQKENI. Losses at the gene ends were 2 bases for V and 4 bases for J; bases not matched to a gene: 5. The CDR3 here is CASSPSGTVNQPQHF. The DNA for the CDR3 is TGTGCCAGCTCACCATCCGGGACAGTAAATCAGCCCCAGCATTTT.

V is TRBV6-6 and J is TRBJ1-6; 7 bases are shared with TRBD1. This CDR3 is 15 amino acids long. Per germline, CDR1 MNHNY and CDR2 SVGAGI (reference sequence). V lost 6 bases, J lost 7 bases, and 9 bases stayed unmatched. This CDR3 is CASRPPGTENSPLHF. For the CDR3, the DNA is TGTGCCAGCAGGCCTCCGGGGACAGAAAATTCACCCCTCCACTTT.

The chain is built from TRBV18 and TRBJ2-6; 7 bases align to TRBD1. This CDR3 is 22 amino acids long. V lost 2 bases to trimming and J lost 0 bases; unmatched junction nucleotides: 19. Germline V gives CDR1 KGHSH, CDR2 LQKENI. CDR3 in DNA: TGTGCCAGCTCACCATCGAGAGTCGGACAGGACCTCTTACTCTCTGGGGCCAACGTCCTGACTTTC. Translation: CASSPSRVGQDLLLSGANVLTF. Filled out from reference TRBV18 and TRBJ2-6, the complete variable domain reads NAGVMQNPRHLVRRRGQEARLRCSPMKGHSHVYWYRQLPEEGLKFMVYLQKENIIDESGMPKERFSAEFPKEGPSILRIQQVVRGDSAAYFCASSPSRVGQDLLLSGANVLTFGAGSRLTVL.

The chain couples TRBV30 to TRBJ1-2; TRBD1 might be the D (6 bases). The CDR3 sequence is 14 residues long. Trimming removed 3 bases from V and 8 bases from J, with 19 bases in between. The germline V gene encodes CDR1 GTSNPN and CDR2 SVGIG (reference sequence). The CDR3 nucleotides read TGTGCCTGGAGGTTGGCTTCAGGGGTAGGGGGCTACACCTTC. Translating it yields CAWRLASGVGGYTF.

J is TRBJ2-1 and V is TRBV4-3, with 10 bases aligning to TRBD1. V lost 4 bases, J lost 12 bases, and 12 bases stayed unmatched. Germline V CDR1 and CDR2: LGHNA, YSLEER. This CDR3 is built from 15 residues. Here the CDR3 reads CASSPGTGVLQVQFF. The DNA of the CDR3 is TGCGCCAGCAGCCCCGGGACAGGGGTGCTACAGGTGCAGTTCTTC.

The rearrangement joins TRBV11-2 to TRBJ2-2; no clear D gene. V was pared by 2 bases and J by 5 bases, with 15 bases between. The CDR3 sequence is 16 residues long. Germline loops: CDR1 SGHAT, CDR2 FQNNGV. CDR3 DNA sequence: TGTGCCAGCAGCTTATGGTTCCAAACGGAGACCGGGGAGCTGTTTTTT. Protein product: CASSLWFQTETGELFF.

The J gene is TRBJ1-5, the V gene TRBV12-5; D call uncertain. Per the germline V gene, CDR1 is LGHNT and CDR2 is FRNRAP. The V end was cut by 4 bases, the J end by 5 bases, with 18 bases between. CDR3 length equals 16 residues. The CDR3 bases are TGTGCTAGTGGTTCATCGACCCTCGGCAGCGATCAGCCCCAGCATTTT. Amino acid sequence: CASGSSTLGSDQPQHF.

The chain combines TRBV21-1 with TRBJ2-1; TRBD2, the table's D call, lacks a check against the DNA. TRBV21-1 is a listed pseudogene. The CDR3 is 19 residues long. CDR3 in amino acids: CASSKEVAGRTISYNEQFF. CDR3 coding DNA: TGTGCCAGCAGCAAAGAGGTGGCAGGGAGGACGATATCCTACAATGAGCAGTTCTTC.

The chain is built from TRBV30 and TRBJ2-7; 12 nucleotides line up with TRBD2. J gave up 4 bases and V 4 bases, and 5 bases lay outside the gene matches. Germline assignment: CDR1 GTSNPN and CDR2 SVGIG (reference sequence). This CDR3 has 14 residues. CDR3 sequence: CAWNSLAGGYEQYF. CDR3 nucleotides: TGTGCCTGGAACTCACTAGCGGGAGGATACGAGCAGTACTTC.

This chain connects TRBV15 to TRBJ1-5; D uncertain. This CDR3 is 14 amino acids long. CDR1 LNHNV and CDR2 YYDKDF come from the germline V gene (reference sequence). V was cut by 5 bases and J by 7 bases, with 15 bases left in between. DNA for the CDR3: TGTGCCACCAGCCCCCCCGAGCCTTTCCAGCCCCAGCATTTT. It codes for CATSPPEPFQPQHF.

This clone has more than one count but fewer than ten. As DNA, the CDR3 is TGTGCCAGCAGCGACCACCGGACGGGACTACTGTTCTTC. Residues: CASSDHRTGLLFF. This rearrangement joins TRBV7-2 to TRBJ2-1; 7 nucleotides agree with TRBD2. The germline gives CDR1 SGHTA, CDR2 FQGNSA. V lost 5 bases, J lost 15 bases, and 13 bases stayed unmatched. CDR3 length equals 13 residues.

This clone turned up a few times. CDR3 sequence reads: CASSASGFSYEQYF. In DNA form, the CDR3 reads TGTGCCAGCAGTGCTAGCGGATTCTCCTACGAGCAGTACTTC. This chain connects TRBV6-1 to TRBJ2-7, with 7 bases aligning to TRBD2. CDR1 MNHNS and CDR2 SASEGT come from the germline V gene. The CDR3 is 14 amino acids. J was trimmed by 0 bases and V by 4 bases; bases with no gene match: 3.

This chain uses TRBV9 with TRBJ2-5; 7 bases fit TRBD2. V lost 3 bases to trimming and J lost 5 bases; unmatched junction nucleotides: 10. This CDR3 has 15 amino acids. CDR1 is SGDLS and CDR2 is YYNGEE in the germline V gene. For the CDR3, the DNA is TGTGCCAGCAGCGGGGGGGGAGCGGGAACCGAGACCCAGTACTTC. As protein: CASSGGGAGTETQYF.

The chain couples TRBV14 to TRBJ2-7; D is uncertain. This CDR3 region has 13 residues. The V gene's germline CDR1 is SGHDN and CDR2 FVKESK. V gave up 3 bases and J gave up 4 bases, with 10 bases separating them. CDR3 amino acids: CASSQTGSYEQYF. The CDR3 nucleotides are TGTGCCAGCAGCCAGACGGGTTCTTACGAGCAGTACTTC.

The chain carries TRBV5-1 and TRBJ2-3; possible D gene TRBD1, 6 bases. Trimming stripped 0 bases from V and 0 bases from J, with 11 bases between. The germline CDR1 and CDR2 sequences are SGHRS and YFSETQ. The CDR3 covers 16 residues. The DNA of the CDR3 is TGCGCCAGCAGCTTGGCGCGGACAGTTAGCACAGATACGCAGTATTTT. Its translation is CASSLARTVSTDTQYF.